This T cell receptor (beta chain) was captured by sequencing in a study of cytomegalovirus exposure and HLA in healthy donors. PCR used 60 Vbeta primers and 13 Jbeta primers. Sequencing used immunoSEQ multiplex PCR; TCRdb keeps in-frame clones, though not all of them. Of about 160,000 clones detected, under 70% appear once; the ten largest clones hold less than 3.5%. CDR3 length: 13 amino acids. Germline V gene sequence: CDR1 MNHEY, CDR2 SMNVEV (reference sequence). V lost 4 bases and J 0 bases, leaving 6 bases between the germline ends. Donors were ostensibly healthy at sampling, although undocumented immune exposures were probable.

V is TRBV27 and J is TRBJ1-2; possibly TRBD1 for D (5 bases). The source is a woman between 35 and 50 years old in good health and CMV-seropositive. The specimen was PBMCs. CDR3 residues: CASSSTANYGYTF. The CDR3 region has the DNA TGTGCCAGCAGTTCGACAGCTAACTATGGCTACACCTTC.